One and the same sample provided the 19 T cell receptor beta chains below, sequenced in a study of OX40 agonist ivuxolimab in advanced cancers. Assay: immunoSEQ multiplex PCR; the TCRdb copy retains only in-frame clones and omits some. This table holds approximately 12,000 clones, around 90% found once. The sequences come from CD4+ or CD8+ T cells sorted from blood, collected in a trial of the OX40 agonist ivuxolimab. The receptors were sampled from an adult with an advanced solid tumor such as melanoma, head and neck, liver or kidney cancer.

The J gene is TRBJ1-5, the V gene TRBV7-8; D ambiguous. The CDR3 is 17 amino acids. Trimming removed 3 bases from V and 2 bases from J, with 17 bases in between. Germline V gene lookup returns CDR1 SGHVS and CDR2 FQNEAQ. CDR3 protein: CASSLLASGLGNQPQHF. The CDR3, as DNA: TGTGCCAGCAGCTTGTTAGCTTCTGGGCTGGGCAATCAGCCCCAGCATTTT.

The rearrangement joins TRBV19 to TRBJ1-1; no reliable D call. CDR3 length: 15 amino acids. Germline loops: CDR1 LNHDA, CDR2 SQIVND (reference sequence). Trimming pared 1 base from V and 1 base from J, leaving 10 bases between. The CDR3 region is CASSIGSPSNTEAFF. The CDR3 DNA reads as TGTGCCAGTAGTATAGGTTCCCCTTCGAACACTGAAGCTTTCTTT.

CDR3: CASSVGREITYEQYF. The CDR3 DNA follows: TGTGCCAGCAGCGTAGGGCGGGAGATCACCTACGAGCAGTACTTC. The V call is TRBV9, the J call TRBJ2-7; TRBD2 matches 7 bases. The CDR3 is made up of 15 amino acids. With 0 bases clipped from V and 2 bases from J, the junction kept 5 bases outside the gene matches. Germline V gene lookup returns CDR1 SGDLS and CDR2 YYNGEE.

The rearrangement links TRBV7-9 to TRBJ2-1; the D is unclear. V shed 5 bases and J shed 7 bases, with 9 bases lying between them. The CDR3 runs to 12 residues. CDR1 and CDR2 (germline): SEHNR, FQNEAQ (reference sequence). CDR3 sequence reads: CASSHDSNEQFF. CDR3 sequence (DNA): TGTGCCAGCAGCCACGACTCGAATGAGCAGTTCTTC.

The chain employs TRBV13 and TRBJ2-5; 13 bases are a match to TRBD2. The length of the CDR3 is 16 residues. V trimming: 7 bases; J trimming: 2 bases; junction bases outside the gene matches: 7. Germline-derived CDR1 and CDR2 are PRHDT and FYEKMQ (reference sequence). The CDR3 protein is CASTPRGLAGQETQYF. Written as DNA, the CDR3 is TGTGCCAGCACCCCCCGGGGACTAGCGGGGCAAGAGACCCAGTACTTC.

This clone was recorded a few times. CDR3 bases: TGTGCCATCAGTGAGCAGGGTAGCAATCAGCCCCAGCATTTT. It translates to CAISEQGSNQPQHF. V usage is TRBV10-3 and J usage is TRBJ1-5; the D gene is possibly TRBD1 (5 bases). CDR3 length: 14 amino acids. Germline values: CDR1 ENHRY, CDR2 SYGVKD. Trimming cost V 2 bases and J 0 bases, with 5 bases left between them.

The chain couples TRBV4-1 to TRBJ1-1; D is perhaps TRBD1 (5 bases). There are 16 residues in the CDR3. The V and J ends lost 0 bases and 1 base respectively, with 12 bases between them. The V gene's germline CDR1 is MGHRA and CDR2 YSYEKL. Here the CDR3 reads CASSQDQGTGNTEAFF. The CDR3 DNA follows: TGCGCCAGCAGCCAAGATCAAGGGACTGGGAACACTGAAGCTTTCTTT.

V is TRBV9 and J is TRBJ2-5, with 9 bases fitting TRBD2. J lost 2 bases, V lost 5 bases, and 10 bases had no gene match. CDR3 length: 16 residues. The germline gives CDR1 SGDLS, CDR2 YYNGEE. CDR3 nucleotide sequence: TGTGCCAGCAGTCCTTCAGATCTAGCGGGACAAGAGACCCAGTACTTC. Translated: CASSPSDLAGQETQYF.

The genes are TRBV6-5 and TRBJ2-3; 7 bases agree with TRBD2. Looked up from germline, CDR1 is MNHEY and CDR2 is SVGAGI. V lost 6 bases and J lost 0; bases outside the gene matches: 3. The CDR3 has 14 residues. CDR3 sequence: CASSPSGSTDTQYF. In nucleotides, the CDR3 is TGTGCCAGCAGCCCTAGCGGTAGCACAGATACGCAGTATTTT.

The chain carries TRBV7-9 and TRBJ1-1; TRBD1 might be the D (6 bases). V lost 11 bases and J lost 2, with 12 bases in between. CDR3 length: 12 residues. Germline V gene sequence: CDR1 SEHNR, CDR2 FQNEAQ (reference sequence). The DNA for the CDR3 is TGTGCCGGTGGGGGCAGTAACACTGAAGCTTTCTTT. Amino acid sequence: CAGGGSNTEAFF.

The chain carries TRBV7-6 and TRBJ1-5, with D hard to call. Trimming removed 4 bases from V and 4 bases from J, with 17 bases in between. The CDR3 has 16 amino acids. Germline lookup yields CDR1 SGHVS and CDR2 FNYEAQ. The CDR3 DNA reads TGTGCCAGCAGCTCCTCTAGCGGATACGGAAATCAGCCCCAGCATTTT. Its translation is CASSSSSGYGNQPQHF.

This rearrangement joins TRBV9 to TRBJ1-4, with a tentative D call TRBD1 (6 bases). Germline assignment: CDR1 SGDLS and CDR2 YYNGEE. Trimming pared 1 base from V and 8 bases from J, leaving 21 bases between. The CDR3 is made up of 17 amino acids. CDR3 residues: CASSVLSGARGWEKLFF. The CDR3 region has the DNA TGTGCCAGCAGCGTATTGTCAGGGGCCCGGGGATGGGAAAAACTGTTTTTT.

The chain couples TRBV6-1 to TRBJ2-1, with D hard to call. V gave up 1 base and J gave up 2 bases, with 12 bases separating them. Germline V CDR1 and CDR2: MNHNS, SASEGT. CDR3 length equals 16 residues. As DNA, the CDR3 is TGTGCCAGCAGTGAAGAGGTCTTAGCAACCTACAATGAGCAGTTCTTC. Translating gives CASSEEVLATYNEQFF.

The chain links TRBV7-9 to TRBJ1-5, with TRBD1 as a possible D gene (5 bases). The germline gives CDR1 SEHNR, CDR2 FQNEAQ (reference sequence). This CDR3 comprises 14 residues. With 2 bases removed from V and 5 bases from J, the gap between germline ends came to 10 bases. CDR3 amino acids: CASSLYGRDQPQHF. The CDR3 coding sequence is TGTGCCAGCAGCTTATATGGCAGGGATCAGCCCCAGCATTTT. Based on the CDR3 plus reference TRBV7-9 and TRBJ1-5, the full variable domain is DTGVSQNPRHKITKRGQNVTFRCDPISEHNRLYWYRQTLGQGPEFLTYFQNEAQLEKSRLLSDRFSAERPKGSFSTLEIQRTEQGDSAMYLCASSLYGRDQPQHFGDGTRLSIL.

The chain recombines TRBV6-5 with TRBJ1-3; no firm D call. Germline assignment: CDR1 MNHEY and CDR2 SVGAGI. The V end was cut by 5 bases, the J end by 0 bases, with 11 bases between. The CDR3 contains 15 residues. The CDR3 nucleotides read TGTGCCAGCAGTGGAGGGTTCAGCTCTGGAAACACCATATATTTT. Translating gives CASSGGFSSGNTIYF.

The CDR3 nucleotides are TGCGCCAGCAGCTCTGGAGGTGGCTACACCTTC. Its protein is CASSSGGGYTF. This chain links TRBV5-1 with TRBJ1-2; D is undetermined. Trimming stripped 3 bases from V and 7 bases from J, with 7 bases between. The CDR3 has 11 residues. The germline V gene encodes CDR1 SGHRS and CDR2 YFSETQ.

V usage is TRBV4-1 and J usage is TRBJ2-1, with 7 bases matching TRBD1. J gave up 6 bases and V 3 bases, and 17 bases lay outside the gene matches. The CDR3 has 18 residues. The germline V gene has CDR1 MGHRA and CDR2 YSYEKL. CDR3: CASSHLLRRDRPSNEQFF. The DNA for the CDR3 is TGCGCCAGCAGCCACTTATTACGCCGGGACAGACCCTCCAATGAGCAGTTCTTC.

V usage is TRBV7-3 and J usage is TRBJ2-1, with 8 nucleotides matching TRBD2. In germline, CDR1 is SGHTA, CDR2 FQGTGA. Losses at the gene ends were 4 bases for V and 0 bases for J; bases not matched to a gene: 14. This CDR3 has 19 residues. The CDR3 reads CASSSQAGAHRSSYNEQFF. The DNA of the CDR3 is TGTGCCAGCAGCTCCCAAGCGGGAGCTCACCGAAGCTCCTACAATGAGCAGTTCTTC.

The V and J genes are TRBV18 and TRBJ2-7, with 10 bases matching TRBD2. Per the germline V gene, CDR1 is KGHSH and CDR2 is LQKENI. Losses at the gene ends were 2 bases for V and 2 bases for J; bases not matched to a gene: 6. CDR3 length equals 16 residues. In DNA form, the CDR3 reads TGTGCCAGCTCACCAAATTCTAGCGGGGGTACCTACGAGCAGTACTTC. Amino acids: CASSPNSSGGTYEQYF.